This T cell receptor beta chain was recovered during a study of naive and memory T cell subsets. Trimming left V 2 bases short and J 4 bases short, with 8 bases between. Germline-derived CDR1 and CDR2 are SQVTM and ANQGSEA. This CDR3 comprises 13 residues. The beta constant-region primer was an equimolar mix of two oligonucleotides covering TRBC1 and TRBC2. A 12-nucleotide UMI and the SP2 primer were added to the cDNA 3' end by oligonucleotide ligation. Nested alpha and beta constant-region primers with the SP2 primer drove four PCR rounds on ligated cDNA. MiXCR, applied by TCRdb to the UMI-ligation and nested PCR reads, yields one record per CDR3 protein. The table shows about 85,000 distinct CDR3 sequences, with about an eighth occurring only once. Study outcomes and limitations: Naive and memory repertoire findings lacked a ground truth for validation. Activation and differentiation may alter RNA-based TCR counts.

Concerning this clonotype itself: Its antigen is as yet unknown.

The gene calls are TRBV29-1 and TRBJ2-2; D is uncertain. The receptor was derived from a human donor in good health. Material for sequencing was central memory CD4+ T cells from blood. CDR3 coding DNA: TGCAGCGTTGAACTACCGTTCACCGGGGAGCTGTTTTTT. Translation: CSVELPFTGELFF.